The next 26 T cell receptor beta chains were all read from a single sample in a study of blood T cell repertoires in COVID-19. Some clones are missing from TCRdb's copy, which holds only in-frame ones; the method was immunoSEQ multiplex PCR. The data contain tens of thousands of clones, around 87% of them seen just once; the ten biggest clones take up 4% to 5.5%. Source material: peripheral blood. Receptor source: a man in his forties with acute or convalescent COVID-19.

The chain joins TRBV29-1 to TRBJ1-5, with D possibly being TRBD1 (5 bases). V lost 5 bases and J lost 3, with 11 bases in between. In germline, CDR1 is SQVTM, CDR2 ANQGSEA. The CDR3 is 13 residues long. The DNA for the CDR3 is TGCAGCGTTTCAACAGGAATCAATCAGCCCCAGCATTTT. Protein sequence: CSVSTGINQPQHF.

This clone was observed a handful of times. This chain connects TRBV12-3 or TRBV12-4 to TRBJ2-3; D is unclear. The CDR3 is 11 residues long. Between the trimmed V and J ends, which lost 3 bases and 7 bases, there was a span of 5 bases. In nucleotides, the CDR3 is TGTGCCAGCAGTTTTGACTATACGCAGTATTTT. Protein: CASSFDYTQYF.

V is TRBV3-1 (or the pseudogene TRBV3-2) and J is TRBJ2-1; 9 bases are shared with TRBD2. CDR1 is LGHDT, CDR2 YNNKEL, per germline (reference sequence). The CDR3 length is 13 residues. V lost 0 bases, J lost 16 bases, and 7 bases stayed unmatched. The DNA of the CDR3 is TGTGCCAGCAGCCAAGATGGAGCGGGAGGTGGTTTCTTC. It codes for CASSQDGAGGGFF.

The V and J genes are TRBV7-2 and TRBJ1-2, with D perhaps TRBD1 (6 bases). Trimming left V 3 bases short and J 2 bases short, with 13 bases between. Germline V CDR1 and CDR2: SGHTA, FQGNSA. This CDR3 region has 15 residues. The CDR3 DNA is TGTGCCAGCAGCTTGGGGGCTGCACAGAACTATGGCTACACCTTC. This encodes CASSLGAAQNYGYTF. Full variable domain (remainder filled in from reference TRBV7-2 and TRBJ1-2): GAGVSQSPSNKVTEKGKDVELRCDPISGHTALYWYRQSLGQGLEFLIYFQGNSAPDKSGLPSDRFSAERTGGSVSTLTIQRTQQEDSAVYLCASSLGAAQNYGYTFGSGTRLTVV.

A single count supports this clone. The chain carries TRBV7-8 and TRBJ1-1; TRBD1 is a possible D gene (6 bases). CDR3 size: 13 residues. Germline assignment: CDR1 SGHVS and CDR2 FQNEAQ. Trimming stripped 5 bases from V and 5 bases from J, with 12 bases between. The DNA for the CDR3 is TGTGCCAGCAGCGGGGGCACGGGTACTGAAGCTTTCTTT. This gives the protein CASSGGTGTEAFF.

The V call is TRBV7-9, the J call TRBJ1-6; 7 bases fit TRBD1. The CDR3 loop spans 15 amino acids. V lost 5 bases and J lost 7; bases outside the gene matches: 8. Per the germline V gene, CDR1 is SEHNR and CDR2 is FQNEAQ (reference sequence). CDR3 protein: CASSLGGAENSPLHF. CDR3 bases: TGTGCCAGCAGCCTAGGGGGCGCGGAGAATTCACCCCTCCACTTT.

The chain joins TRBV9 to TRBJ1-1; D gene uncertain. CDR1 and CDR2 (germline): SGDLS, YYNGEE. The CDR3 has 14 amino acids. V lost 2 bases and J lost 4, with 12 bases in between. The CDR3 protein is CASSVRPGITEAFF. The CDR3, as DNA: TGTGCCAGCAGCGTCAGACCGGGTATCACTGAAGCTTTCTTT.

This clone was found once. The V call is TRBV5-4, the J call TRBJ2-7, with TRBD1 identical over 8 bases. This CDR3 is built from 14 residues. Germline CDR1 and CDR2: SGHNT and YYREEE (reference sequence). Trimming cost V 3 bases and J 5 bases; bases outside gene matches: 7. The CDR3 sequence is CASSYLTGEHEQYF. Here the CDR3 DNA reads TGTGCCAGCAGCTACTTGACAGGGGAACACGAGCAGTACTTC.

V gene TRBV30 combines with J gene TRBJ2-4; 7 nucleotides match TRBD1. V was clipped by 3 bases and J by 3 bases; unmatched bases: 14. Germline V gene sequence: CDR1 GTSNPN, CDR2 SVGIG (reference sequence). The CDR3 length is 17 residues. This CDR3 reads CAWSQEQGPTLKNIQYF. The CDR3 DNA reads as TGTGCCTGGAGCCAAGAACAGGGGCCCACCCTCAAAAACATTCAGTACTTC. The full variable domain, in which reference TRBV30 and TRBJ2-4 provide the parts outside the CDR3, is SQTIHQWPATLVQPVGSPLSLECTVEGTSNPNLYWYRQAAGRGLQLLFYSVGIGQISSEVPQNLSASRPQDRQFILSSKKLLLSDSGFYLCAWSQEQGPTLKNIQYFGAGTRLSVL.

The genes are TRBV29-1 and TRBJ1-1; a weak D match, TRBD1 (5 bases). V was shortened by 5 bases and J by 4 bases, with 14 bases between the two germline ends. Germline V gene data show CDR1 as SQVTM and CDR2 as ANQGSEA. CDR3 length equals 13 residues. The CDR3 loop is CSVSDTGSTEAFF. As DNA, the CDR3 is TGCAGCGTTTCGGACACCGGGAGCACTGAAGCTTTCTTT.

The rearrangement joins TRBV30 to TRBJ1-3, with no clear D. Trimming took 6 bases from V and 6 from J, leaving 9 bases between them. CDR1 and CDR2 (germline): GTSNPN, SVGIG (reference sequence). The CDR3 is 11 amino acids. CDR3 sequence reads: CACGNSNTIYF. Here the CDR3 DNA reads TGTGCCTGCGGGAACTCAAACACCATATATTTT.

The V call is TRBV5-1, the J call TRBJ2-7; D call uncertain. V was pared by 0 bases and J by 0 bases, with 7 bases between. CDR1 SGHRS and CDR2 YFSETQ come from the germline V gene. The CDR3 loop spans 14 amino acids. CDR3 nucleotide sequence: TGCGCCAGCAGCTTGGCCTCGAGCTCCTACGAGCAGTACTTC. Translated, it gives CASSLASSSYEQYF.

This chain uses TRBV10-3 with TRBJ1-1; no firm D call. Per germline, CDR1 ENHRY and CDR2 SYGVKD. This CDR3 spans 12 amino acids. With 4 bases removed from V and 5 bases from J, the gap between germline ends came to 8 bases. CDR3 sequence: CAISGSETEAFF. CDR3 bases: TGTGCCATCAGTGGGTCGGAGACTGAAGCTTTCTTT.

The chain is built from TRBV27 and TRBJ2-3; D is perhaps TRBD1 (6 bases). The V end was cut by 3 bases, the J end by 2 bases, with 15 bases between. The V gene's germline CDR1 is MNHEY and CDR2 SMNVEV (reference sequence). CDR3 length equals 16 residues. CDR3 nucleotides: TGTGCCAGCAGTTTCTCAGGACAGCTTATCACAGATACGCAGTATTTT. It is translated as CASSFSGQLITDTQYF.

This clone showed up just a few times. This CDR3 is also generated by other DNA sequences in the sample. The J gene is TRBJ1-4, the V gene TRBV7-9; 7 bases match TRBD1. Germline V gene data show CDR1 as SEHNR and CDR2 as FQNEAQ (reference sequence). With 5 bases clipped from V and 0 bases from J, the junction kept 6 bases outside the gene matches. The CDR3 is made up of 16 amino acids. CDR3 nucleotide sequence: TGTGCCAGCAGCCCATCCGGACAGGCAACTAATGAAAAACTGTTTTTT. This codes for CASSPSGQATNEKLFF.

The genes are TRBV7-6 and TRBJ1-5; maybe TRBD1 (5 bases). Trimming left V 2 bases short and J 7 bases short, with 9 bases between. This CDR3 comprises 13 residues. Germline lookup yields CDR1 SGHVS and CDR2 FNYEAQ. The CDR3 DNA is TGTGCCAGCAGCTTACAGGGCGGCCAGCCCCAGCATTTT. This translates into CASSLQGGQPQHF.

The chain is built from TRBV6-4 and TRBJ2-1; 11 bases align to TRBD2. Germline V lookup: CDR1 MRHNA, CDR2 SNTAGT. This CDR3 is built from 16 residues. J was trimmed by 7 bases and V by 2 bases; bases with no gene match: 7. CDR3: CASSDARLAGTNEQFF. The CDR3, as DNA: TGTGCCAGCAGTGACGCCAGACTAGCGGGGACTAATGAGCAGTTCTTC.

The V and J genes are TRBV5-8 and TRBJ2-5; TRBD2 aligns across 8 bases. Germline CDR1 and CDR2: SGHTS and YDEGEE. The CDR3 runs 16 residues. The J segment lost 5 bases and the V segment lost 6 bases, leaving 15 bases of the junction unmatched. The CDR3 DNA reads as TGTGCCAGCACCTCTTTTGGGGGCGGGAGGCCGGAGACCCAGTACTTC. Amino acids: CASTSFGGGRPETQYF.

This clone has a handful of counts. The chain is built from TRBV6-5 and TRBJ1-6; 8 bases align to TRBD1. The CDR3 has 13 residues. CDR1 MNHEY and CDR2 SVGAGI come from the germline V gene. Germline trimming cut 5 bases from V and 10 bases from J; bases unmatched to any gene: 4. The DNA for the CDR3 is TGTGCCAGCAGTAGATCAGGGGGCTCACCCCTCCACTTT. Its protein is CASSRSGGSPLHF.

V is TRBV3-1 (or the pseudogene TRBV3-2) and J is TRBJ2-2; D is possibly TRBD1 (5 bases). V was cut by 1 base and J by 6 bases, with 9 bases left in between. This CDR3 has 14 residues. Germline V gives CDR1 LGHDT, CDR2 YNNKEL (reference sequence). The CDR3 coding sequence is TGTGCCAGCAGCCAAGTTGAAGGGGCCGGGGAGCTGTTTTTT. As protein: CASSQVEGAGELFF.

The rearrangement joins TRBV5-1 to TRBJ2-7; weak D call: TRBD2 (6 bases). In germline, CDR1 is SGHRS, CDR2 YFSETQ. V dropped 4 bases and J dropped 7 bases, with 15 bases sitting between them. The CDR3 has 13 amino acids. CDR3 sequence reads: CASSTRPGGEQYF. CDR3 in DNA: TGCGCCAGCAGCACGCGGCCCGGGGGAGAGCAGTACTTC.

J is TRBJ1-1 and V is TRBV6-6; TRBD1 might be the D (5 bases). Trimming took off 5 bases at V and 1 base at J, with 11 bases between the two ends. This CDR3 contains 14 residues. Germline V CDR1 and CDR2: MNHNY, SVGAGI (reference sequence). The CDR3 loop reads CASSKETGNTEAFF. In DNA form, the CDR3 reads TGTGCCAGCAGTAAAGAAACAGGGAACACTGAAGCTTTCTTT.

V usage is TRBV4-2 and J usage is TRBJ2-1; 11 nucleotides agree with TRBD2. CDR1 and CDR2 (germline): LGHNA, YNFKEQ. The ends lost 0 bases at V and 2 bases at J; junction bases unmatched: 3. This CDR3 has 17 amino acids. As DNA, the CDR3 is TGTGCCAGCAGCCAAGACGCTAGCGGGGGGACCTACAATGAGCAGTTCTTC. Its translation: CASSQDASGGTYNEQFF.

The chain links TRBV11-2 to TRBJ1-6, with a possible D match to TRBD1 (5 bases). Trimming shortened V by 1 base and J by 11 bases, and 12 bases separated the two germline ends. Per germline, CDR1 SGHAT and CDR2 FQNNGV. The CDR3 totals 14 residues. The CDR3 bases are TGTGCCAGCAGCTTAGCCCCGACAGAGGCACCCCTCCACTTT. Protein: CASSLAPTEAPLHF.

The V call is TRBV19, the J call TRBJ1-1; D remains ambiguous. Germline lookup yields CDR1 LNHDA and CDR2 SQIVND (reference sequence). The V gene lost 5 bases and the J gene lost 0 bases, with 19 bases spanning the gap. CDR3 size: 17 residues. The CDR3 nucleotides read TGTGCCAGTAGTTCCATAACTCGTCGGCGGGTGAACACTGAAGCTTTCTTT. The encoded protein is CASSSITRRRVNTEAFF.

The genes are TRBV30 and TRBJ2-5, with 8 bases lining up with TRBD1. The CDR3 is 13 amino acids. The V segment lost 0 bases and the J segment 4 bases; nucleotides outside the gene matches: 1. Per the germline V gene, CDR1 is GTSNPN and CDR2 is SVGIG (reference sequence). This CDR3 reads CAWSVDRGETQYF. The CDR3 DNA reads TGTGCCTGGAGTGTAGACAGGGGAGAGACCCAGTACTTC. Together with reference TRBV30 and TRBJ2-5, the CDR3 gives the full variable domain: SQTIHQWPATLVQPVGSPLSLECTVEGTSNPNLYWYRQAAGRGLQLLFYSVGIGQISSEVPQNLSASRPQDRQFILSSKKLLLSDSGFYLCAWSVDRGETQYFGPGTRLLVL.